A selection of T cell receptor beta chains follows, all from one sample in a study of T cell responses to AZD1222 COVID-19 vaccine. The repertoire was sequenced with immunoSEQ multiplex PCR; TCRdb's copy has only in-frame clones and lacks some. The repertoire includes about 78,000 clones, 80% to 85% of them detected once, and around 3% sits in the top ten. The sequences come from peripheral blood, collected on day 0 of AZD1222 vaccination. These receptors all come from an adult in good health. Both conserved end residues are part of each CDR3. The order of the fields is D gene, CDR3 length, J gene, clone size, V gene, CDR3 DNA, CDR3 protein. D genes are given only for firm matches. Clone size appears in some rows only: once, few, many, or a class for an expanded clone.

>-|14|TRBJ1-6|-|TRBV14
TGTGCCAGCAGCCGCTCAGGTTCTAATTCACCCCTCCACTTT
CASSRSGSNSPLHF
>-|15|TRBJ1-5|-|TRBV10-3
TGTGCCATCAGTGATGTCTCCAGGGGCAATCAGCCCCAGCATTTT
CAISDVSRGNQPQHF
>-|14|TRBJ2-7|-|TRBV6-4
TGTGCCAGCAGTGAAGGGTCTGGGACGGGCGAGCAGTACTTC
CASSEGSGTGEQYF
>TRBD1|13|TRBJ2-7|-|TRBV5-1
TGCGCCAGCGGCCGGGACAGTAACGACGAGCAGTACTTC
CASGRDSNDEQYF
>-|15|TRBJ1-1|-|TRBV7-9
TGTGCCAGCAGCTTAGATGGGAGAATGAACACTGAAGCTTTCTTT
CASSLDGRMNTEAFF
>-|13|TRBJ2-4|-|TRBV30
TGTGCCTGGAGTGGGGGGTCCAAAAACATTCAGTACTTC
CAWSGGSKNIQYF
>-|15|TRBJ1-1|-|TRBV5-4
TGTGCCAGCAGCTTGGCCAAGGGGGTGAACACTGAAGCTTTCTTT
CASSLAKGVNTEAFF
>-|16|TRBJ1-3|-|TRBV2
TGTGCCAGCAGTGATAAGTCCGGGGCTGGGGGAAACACCATATATTTT
CASSDKSGAGGNTIYF
>-|14|TRBJ2-3|-|TRBV7-9
TGTGCCAGCAGCCCCCGAGTGGCCCCAGATACGCAGTATTTT
CASSPRVAPDTQYF
>-|16|TRBJ1-5|-|TRBV28
TGTGCCAGCAGTTTACTCCTGGCAGGTGGCAATCAGCCCCAGCATTTT
CASSLLLAGGNQPQHF
>TRBD1|14|TRBJ1-2|-|TRBV3-1/TRBV3-2
TGTGCCAGCAGCCAAGCTAAACAGGGGATGGGCTACACCTTC
CASSQAKQGMGYTF
>-|12|TRBJ2-1|few|TRBV6-1
TGTGCCAGCAGTGACATCGGGATTGAGCAGTTCTTC
CASSDIGIEQFF
>TRBD1|16|TRBJ1-4|-|TRBV27
TGTGCCAGCAGACCTACGGGGGACAGGCTTAATGAAAAACTGTTTTTT
CASRPTGDRLNEKLFF
>TRBD2|15|TRBJ2-7|-|TRBV6-6
TGTGCCAGCAGTTACGGGCGGGAGTTCTCAGAGGAGCAGTACTTC
CASSYGREFSEEQYF
>-|15|TRBJ1-3|once|TRBV14
TGTGCCAGCAGCCAAGTGGGCCGCTCTGGAAACACCATATATTTT
CASSQVGRSGNTIYF
>-|14|TRBJ1-1|-|TRBV18
TGTGCCAGCTCACCATCGGGAGGGCACACTGAAGCTTTCTTT
CASSPSGGHTEAFF
>TRBD1|16|TRBJ1-2|-|TRBV5-1
TGCGCCAGCAGCCCGCCAACCGGGACAGGGGAGCTTGGCTACACCTTC
CASSPPTGTGELGYTF
>-|17|TRBJ1-6|-|TRBV4-3
TGCGCCAGCAGCCAAGATATTTCCCCAGGGATGAATTCACCCCTCCACTTT
CASSQDISPGMNSPLHF
>-|14|TRBJ2-7|-|TRBV15
TGTGCCACCAGCAGAGGAGATGGCGTCTACGAGCAGTACTTC
CATSRGDGVYEQYF
>TRBD2|15|TRBJ2-3|-|TRBV7-8
TGTGCCAGCAGCCCAGGGACTAGCGGGGGGGATACGCAGTATTTT
CASSPGTSGGDTQYF
>-|14|TRBJ2-1|-|TRBV7-9
TGTGCCAGCAGCTTATCGACGGGTTACAATGAGCAGTTCTTC
CASSLSTGYNEQFF
>-|15|TRBJ2-4|-|TRBV7-8
TGTGCCAGCAGCTTAGGAGGGCAGGCCAAAAACATTCAGTACTTC
CASSLGGQAKNIQYF
>-|15|TRBJ1-6|-|TRBV7-2
TGTGCCAGCAGCGAGGTTACCTCCTATAATTCACCCCTCCACTTT
CASSEVTSYNSPLHF
>TRBD2|16|TRBJ2-2|-|TRBV4-2
TGTGCCAGCAGCCGACTAGCGGGGGGGCAAGGCGGGGAGCTGTTTTTT
CASSRLAGGQGGELFF
>-|14|TRBJ1-5|-|TRBV10-2
TGCGCCAGCAGTGATAGGGACTCCCGACAGCCCCAGCATTTT
CASSDRDSRQPQHF
>TRBD1|17|TRBJ2-6|-|TRBV10-3
TGTGCCATCAGTGGACAGGGAGCCCTCTCCGGGGCCAACGTCCTGACTTTC
CAISGQGALSGANVLTF
>TRBD1|15|TRBJ1-5|-|TRBV4-1
TGCGCCAGCAGCCAAGGACAGGGGGCTGGGCAGCCCCAGCATTTT
CASSQGQGAGQPQHF
>TRBD2|14|TRBJ2-7|-|TRBV14
TGTGCCAGCAGCCAAGCTCTAGCGGGAGTGGAGCAGTACTTC
CASSQALAGVEQYF
>TRBD1|14|TRBJ1-3|-|TRBV6-5
TGTGCCAGCAAGAGGGGGCTCGTCGGAAACACCATATATTTT
CASKRGLVGNTIYF
>-|14|TRBJ1-2|-|TRBV24-1
TGTGCCACCAGTGCAGGGAGCCCCGGGAGTGGCTACACCTTC
CATSAGSPGSGYTF
>-|15|TRBJ2-2|many|TRBV15
TGTGCCACCAGCAGTGAGGCGGAAGTATCCGGGGAGCTGTTTTTT
CATSSEAEVSGELFF
>-|16|TRBJ1-2|-|TRBV7-2
TGTGCCAGCAGCTTAGGCCCCTGGGGTGGGTCCTATGGCTACACCTTC
CASSLGPWGGSYGYTF
>-|15|TRBJ2-1|-|TRBV5-1
TGCGCCAGCAGCGCAAATAACGCAGAATACAATGAGCAGTTCTTC
CASSANNAEYNEQFF
>-|13|TRBJ1-3|once|TRBV10-2
TGCGCCAGCGGGAGGGGATCTGGAAACACCATATATTTT
CASGRGSGNTIYF
>TRBD2|14|TRBJ2-5|few|TRBV5-5
TGTGCCAGCAGCAGGGGACTAGTTGACGAGACCCAGTACTTC
CASSRGLVDETQYF
>-|11|TRBJ2-5|-|TRBV7-6
TGTGCCAGCAGCTTAGATTTGGCCCAGTACTTC
CASSLDLAQYF
>-|15|TRBJ2-7|-|TRBV6-5
TGTGCCAGCAGTTACCTAGCAGGGGCACTTTACGAGCAGTACTTC
CASSYLAGALYEQYF
>TRBD1|15|TRBJ2-7|-|TRBV7-9
TGTGCCAGCAGCCCCGGGACAGGGGTAGAGTACGAGCAGTACTTC
CASSPGTGVEYEQYF
>-|14|TRBJ2-2|-|TRBV27
TGTGCCAGCAGTTTGCTACAGGGCGCCGGGGAGCTGTTTTTT
CASSLLQGAGELFF
>-|12|TRBJ2-5|once|TRBV11-3
TGTGCCAGCAGCTTAAAGGGAGAGACCCAGTACTTC
CASSLKGETQYF
>TRBD1|16|TRBJ1-5|few|TRBV4-1
TGCGCCAGCAGCCAAATAAGGGACAGGGGCGGACAGCCCCAGCATTTT
CASSQIRDRGGQPQHF
>TRBD1|13|TRBJ1-4|-|TRBV18
TGTGCCAGCTCCGCAGGGGGCCAGGAAAAACTGTTTTTT
CASSAGGQEKLFF
>TRBD2|16|TRBJ2-7|-|TRBV7-6
TGTGCCAGCAGCATGGGACTAGCGGGTATAGGGGACGAGCAGTACTTC
CASSMGLAGIGDEQYF
>TRBD1|13|TRBJ1-1|-|TRBV25-1
TGTGCCAGCACTAGGGACAGCTGGACTGAAGCTTTCTTT
CASTRDSWTEAFF
>TRBD2|15|TRBJ2-1|-|TRBV9
TGTGCCAGCAGCGCGGGACTAGCGGGAGGTAATGAGCAGTTCTTC
CASSAGLAGGNEQFF
>-|12|TRBJ1-2|-|TRBV19
TGTGCCAGTAGTACTACAGCGTATGGCTACACCTTC
CASSTTAYGYTF
>-|13|TRBJ2-7|-|TRBV13
TGTGCCAGCACCCTAGGGGGGAACTACGAGCAGTACTTC
CASTLGGNYEQYF
>-|15|TRBJ1-5|-|TRBV4-1
TGCGCCAGCAGCCCGACGGAACTAAGCAATCAGCCCCAGCATTTT
CASSPTELSNQPQHF
>-|14|TRBJ1-2|-|TRBV12-5
TGTGCTAGTGGTTTAGATCGGCGTCCCTATGGCTACACCTTC
CASGLDRRPYGYTF
>-|14|TRBJ1-2|few|TRBV9
TGTGCCAGCAGCGTAGCTCAAGGGGTCGGGGGCTACACCTTC
CASSVAQGVGGYTF
>TRBD2|17|TRBJ2-6|-|TRBV9
TGTGCCAGCAGCTCTAGCGGCAGCAGTAGTGGGGCCAACGTCCTGACTTTC
CASSSSGSSSGANVLTF
>-|14|TRBJ1-3|-|TRBV28
TGTGCCAGCAGTCGGACAGCCTCTGGAAACACCATATATTTT
CASSRTASGNTIYF
>TRBD1|14|TRBJ2-5|-|TRBV9
TGTGCCAGCAGCCCAGGACAGGGGGCGCGAGGACAGTACTTC
CASSPGQGARGQYF
>-|13|TRBJ2-1|-|TRBV5-1
TGCGCCAGCAGCTTGCTAGGAAGCGGTGAGCAGTTCTTC
CASSLLGSGEQFF
>TRBD2|17|TRBJ2-1|-|TRBV9
TGTGCCAGCAGCGTTGGGACTAGCGGGGTCACCTACAATGAGCAGTTCTTC
CASSVGTSGVTYNEQFF